The 27 T cell receptor beta chains below come from one sample, sequenced in a study of T cell clonality in common variable immunodeficiency. Profiling relied on immunoSEQ multiplex PCR, and the TCRdb table lists in-frame clones only, not all of them. The sample gives some 60,000 clones, none seen only once, and the top ten clones hold 1.5% to 2%. Sample: peripheral blood mononuclear cells. All receptors derive from a person aged 18-69 years in good health.

This clone showed up many times. The CDR3 extends 3 residues past the end of the read, so its final part is completed from the germline J gene. This chain connects TRBV11-2 to TRBJ2-7; 10 bases match TRBD1. V shed 5 bases and J 0 bases; nucleotides not matched to a gene: 4. Germline values: CDR1 SGHAT, CDR2 FQNNGV. This CDR3 contains 15 residues. The CDR3 loop is CASSPGTGDSYEQYF. The covered CDR3 bases are TGTGCCAGCAGCCCCGGGACAGGGGACTCCTACGAG. The full variable domain, with the rest looked up from reference TRBV11-2 and TRBJ2-7, is EAGVAQSPRYKIIEKRQSVAFWCNPISGHATLYWYQQILGQGPKLLIQFQNNGVVDDSQLPKDRFSAERLKGVDSTLKIQPAKLEDSAVYLCASSPGTGDSYEQYFGPGTRLTVT.

This clone was observed many times. The missing CDR3 end, 3 residues past where the read stops, is filled in from the germline J gene. V and J are TRBV12-3 or TRBV12-4 and TRBJ2-7; TRBD2 matches 12 bases. The V gene end was trimmed by 6 bases and the J gene end by 5 bases; junction bases not matched to a gene: 8. The CDR3 has 15 amino acids. The CDR3 region is CASSRTLAGGHEQYF. CDR3 bases read: TGTGCCAGCAGCCGTACCCTAGCGGGAGGGCACGAG.

This clone was counted at least ten times. The CDR3 extends 3 residues past the end of the read, so its final part is completed from the germline J gene. The chain has TRBV7-9 and TRBJ2-2, with TRBD1 matching 7 bases. Germline lookup yields CDR1 SEHNR and CDR2 FQNEAQ (reference sequence). CDR3 length: 15 residues. J gave up 8 bases and V 5 bases, and 11 bases lay outside the gene matches. CDR3: CASSPTGPQVGELFF. CDR3 DNA (partial): TGTGCCAGCAGCCCGACAGGGCCGCAGGTTGGGGAG.

This clone showed up just a few times. The sequenced CDR3 bases are TGTGCCAGCAGCTTACCTCCAGGCAGGTTCTCCTACGAG. Translating gives CASSLPPGRFSYE. The entire CDR3 protein reads CASSLPPGRFSYEQYF. The gene calls are TRBV13 and TRBJ2-7; D unresolved. The CDR3 end lies 3 residues beyond the end of the read and is filled in from the germline J gene. The CDR3 runs to 16 residues. Trimming cost V 2 bases and J 0 bases, with 14 bases left between them. Germline V gene data show CDR1 as PRHDT and CDR2 as FYEKMQ (reference sequence).

In its sample, this clone was seen many times. Read data end 3 residues before the CDR3 end; the end is taken from the germline J gene. The chain recombines TRBV19 with TRBJ2-4, with D maybe TRBD2 (5 bases). The germline V and J ends were trimmed by 7 bases and 1 base, with 11 bases remaining between them. The CDR3 loop spans 14 amino acids. Germline loops: CDR1 LNHDA, CDR2 SQIVND (reference sequence). Partial CDR3 DNA: TGTGCCAGTACCCGGACTCGTGCCAAAAACATT. Protein sequence: CASTRTRAKNI. The entire CDR3 is CASTRTRAKNIQYF.

This clone has at least ten counts. The CDR3 is cut off 3 residues early in the read; its end comes from the germline J gene. The rearrangement links TRBV14 to TRBJ2-3, with 7 bases identical to TRBD2. V lost 1 base, J lost 1 base, and 2 bases stayed unmatched. The germline V gene encodes CDR1 SGHDN and CDR2 FVKESK. The CDR3 has 15 residues. CDR3 in amino acids: CASSQVTSGTDTQYF. CDR3 bases read: TGTGCCAGCAGCCAAGTCACTAGCGGCACAGATACG.

Many counts were recorded for this clone. The CDR3 goes on 3 residues after the read ends, and that part is filled in from the germline J gene. The chain employs TRBV2 and TRBJ2-7; 11 bases agree with TRBD2. The CDR3 runs to 14 residues. With 7 bases clipped from V and 2 bases from J, the junction kept 4 bases outside the gene matches. CDR1 is SNHLY and CDR2 is FYNNEI in the germline V gene. CDR3 DNA (partial): TGTGCCAGCACTAGACTAGCGGGGACCTACGAG. Its translation: CASTRLAGTYE. The complete CDR3 protein is CASTRLAGTYEQYF. Drawing the rest from reference TRBV2 and TRBJ2-7, the complete variable domain is EPEVTQTPSHQVTQMGQEVILRCVPISNHLYFYWYRQILGQKVEFLVSFYNNEISEKSEIFDDQFSVERPDGSNFTLKIRSTKLEDSAMYFCASTRLAGTYEQYFGPGTRLTVT.

This clone occurred many times. The CDR3 extends 3 residues past the end of the read, so its final part is completed from the germline J gene. The chain is built from TRBV20-1 and TRBJ2-3; 12 bases align to TRBD2. CDR1 DFQATT and CDR2 SNEGSKA come from the germline V gene (reference sequence). Trimming removed 3 bases from V and 1 base from J; junction bases left unmatched: 8. CDR3 length equals 17 residues. The CDR3 loop reads CSASLIRLAGGTDTQYF. CDR3 DNA (partial): TGCAGTGCTAGCTTAATTAGACTAGCGGGAGGCACAGATACG.

This clone was counted at least ten times. The CDR3 extends 3 residues past the end of the read, so its final part is completed from the germline J gene. The genes are TRBV2 and TRBJ2-3, with 7 bases lining up with TRBD1. CDR3 length: 16 residues. CDR1 is SNHLY and CDR2 is FYNNEI in the germline V gene. V lost 5 bases, J lost 2 bases, and 10 bases stayed unmatched. CDR3: CASSLRDSPLTDTQYF. The sequenced part of the CDR3 DNA is TGTGCCAGCAGTCTCCGGGACAGTCCCCTCACAGATACG.

The sample holds a few counts of this clone. The read ends 3 residues shy of where the CDR3 ends; the end is completed using the germline J gene. This sequence joins TRBV2 and TRBJ1-6, with unresolved D. The germline V and J ends were trimmed by 5 bases and 7 bases, with 12 bases remaining between them. Germline V lookup: CDR1 SNHLY, CDR2 FYNNEI. This CDR3 contains 14 residues. CDR3 DNA (partial): TGTGCCAGCAGTAGCCCAGCGGAAAATTCACCC. Its translation is CASSSPAENSP. The full CDR3 protein reads CASSSPAENSPLHF.

This clone has a handful of counts. Read sequence stops 3 residues before the CDR3 end, and the germline J gene provides the missing end. V usage is TRBV30 and J usage is TRBJ1-2; D unresolved. CDR1 and CDR2 from the germline V gene are GTSNPN and SVGIG (reference sequence). The CDR3 runs 13 residues. The CDR3 region is CAWSVGQQSDYTF. The sequenced CDR3 bases are TGTGCCTGGAGTGTTGGTCAACAGTCAGAC.

This clone was observed many times. The read ends 3 residues before the CDR3 terminus; that terminus is restored from the germline J gene. The gene calls are TRBV20-1 and TRBJ2-1; no clear D. The germline gives CDR1 DFQATT, CDR2 SNEGSKA (reference sequence). V was clipped by 4 bases and J by 0 bases, with 10 bases between them. CDR3 length: 14 residues. CDR3 sequence reads: CSAKGRSSYNEQFF. The CDR3 DNA, read in part, is TGCAGTGCTAAGGGCCGGAGCTCCTACAATGAG.

This clone was picked up many times. The CDR3 goes on 3 residues after the read ends, and that part is filled in from the germline J gene. This chain uses TRBV7-8 with TRBJ2-1; 11 nucleotides align to TRBD2. The CDR3 has 17 residues. CDR1 is SGHVS, CDR2 FQNEAQ, per germline. Trimming cost V 5 bases and J 6 bases; bases outside gene matches: 12. The CDR3 bases that were read are TGTGCCAGCAGCACTAGCGGGGGCGGGAGAGGGGGCAATGAG. Protein: CASSTSGGGRGGNE. The full CDR3 protein reads CASSTSGGGRGGNEQFF.

In this sample, this clone turned up a few times. The sequenced fragment ends 3 residues before the CDR3 boundary, so the rest is inferred from the germline J gene. The J gene is TRBJ2-5, the V gene TRBV11-3; 7 positions agree with TRBD1. The CDR3 runs 14 residues. The germline CDR1 and CDR2 sequences are SGHNT and YENEEA. After removal of 5 bases from V and 6 bases from J, the junction contained 9 bases not matched to a gene. The part of the CDR3 DNA that was read is TGTGCCAGCAGCCCACAGGGGCCCTCGAAGACC. Translation gives CASSPQGPSKT. The whole CDR3 is CASSPQGPSKTQYF. Full variable domain (outside the CDR3, taken from reference TRBV11-3 and TRBJ2-5): EAGVVQSPRYKIIEKKQPVAFWCNPISGHNTLYWYLQNLGQGPELLIRYENEEAVDDSQLPKDRFSAERLKGVDSTLKIQPAELGDSAVYLCASSPQGPSKTQYFGPGTRLLVL.

This clone was seen ten or more times. CDR3 amino acids: CASSRGTVSTDTQYF. CDR3 DNA, as far as it was read: TGTGCCAGCAGCCGCGGGACAGTCAGCACAGATACG. V usage is TRBV3-1 (or the pseudogene TRBV3-2) and J usage is TRBJ2-3; TRBD1 is a possible D gene (7 bases). From the germline J gene comes the end of the CDR3, since the read stops 3 residues before it. Germline CDR1 LGHDT, CDR2 YNNKEL (reference sequence). The V gene lost 4 bases and the J gene lost 0 bases, with 11 bases spanning the gap. This CDR3 spans 15 amino acids.

This clone was found many times. The read terminates 3 residues before the CDR3 end, so the remaining end is supplied by the germline J gene. This chain connects TRBV5-6 to TRBJ2-3; TRBD2 might be the D (6 bases). Germline V gives CDR1 SGHDT, CDR2 YYEEEE. CDR3 size: 15 residues. V was trimmed by 1 base and J by 1 base, leaving 10 bases between them. The CDR3 here is CASSLYGGGTDTQYF. CDR3 bases read: TGTGCCAGCAGCTTGTATGGCGGGGGCACAGATACG.

This clone was counted at least ten times. The sequenced fragment ends 3 residues before the CDR3 boundary, so the rest is inferred from the germline J gene. The V and J genes are TRBV4-1 and TRBJ2-7; 9 positions match TRBD1. In germline, CDR1 is MGHRA, CDR2 YSYEKL. J lost 3 bases, V lost 4 bases, and 10 bases had no gene match. The CDR3 length is 16 residues. Partial CDR3 DNA: TGCGCCAGCAGCCCCGGGATGACAGGGGGTCTCTACGAG. Translating gives CASSPGMTGGLYE. The entire CDR3 protein is CASSPGMTGGLYEQYF.

This clone has at least ten counts. The missing CDR3 end, 3 residues past where the read stops, is filled in from the germline J gene. This rearrangement joins TRBV7-8 to TRBJ2-7; possibly TRBD2 for D (6 bases). The CDR3 covers 15 residues. Germline CDR1 and CDR2: SGHVS and FQNEAQ. The germline V and J ends were trimmed by 2 bases and 3 bases, with 14 bases remaining between them. The part of the CDR3 DNA that was read is TGTGCCAGCAGCTTACGGGACTCCGTCCTCTACGAG. Protein product: CASSLRDSVLYE. The whole CDR3 protein is CASSLRDSVLYEQYF.

This clone was found many times. Read coverage stops 3 residues before the CDR3 terminus; the germline J gene supplies the remainder. The chain employs TRBV5-8 and TRBJ1-1; no firm D call. CDR1 and CDR2 (germline): SGHTS, YDEGEE. There are 13 residues in the CDR3. The V end lost 5 bases, the J end lost 5 bases, and 13 bases lay between the germline ends. CDR3 DNA (partial): TGTGCCAGCAGTCTGGAGGTCGGGACTGAA. Its translation is CASSLEVGTE. The whole CDR3 sequence reads CASSLEVGTEAFF.

This clone occurred many times. The read ends 3 residues early relative to the CDR3; the germline J gene fills the gap. The chain employs TRBV5-1 and TRBJ2-5, with TRBD1 matching 7 bases. CDR3 length: 15 residues. Per the germline V gene, CDR1 is SGHRS and CDR2 is YFSETQ. Losses at the gene ends were 2 bases for V and 0 bases for J; bases not matched to a gene: 4. Incomplete CDR3 DNA: TGCGCCAGCAGCTTACAGGGGACGAACCAAGAGACC. Translation: CASSLQGTNQET. The full CDR3 is CASSLQGTNQETQYF.

This clone appeared many times. The CDR3 end lies 3 residues beyond the end of the read and is filled in from the germline J gene. V and J are TRBV19 and TRBJ2-2; a possible D gene is TRBD2 (5 bases). Looked up from germline, CDR1 is LNHDA and CDR2 is SQIVND (reference sequence). This CDR3 comprises 15 residues. Trimming pared 3 bases from V and 4 bases from J, leaving 12 bases between. The CDR3 region is CASSITAGSTGELFF. The part of the CDR3 DNA that was read is TGTGCCAGTAGTATTACTGCGGGTTCCACCGGGGAG. The variable domain in full, completed from reference TRBV19 and TRBJ2-2, reads DGGITQSPKYLFRKEGQNVTLSCEQNLNHDAMYWYRQDPGQGLRLIYYSQIVNDFQKGDIAEGYSVSREKKESFPLTVTSAQKNPTAFYLCASSITAGSTGELFFGEGSRLTVL.

This clone was picked up many times. Read coverage stops 3 residues before the CDR3 terminus; the germline J gene supplies the remainder. V gene TRBV30 combines with J gene TRBJ2-1, with 12 bases that match TRBD2. The V segment lost 8 bases and the J segment 1 base; nucleotides outside the gene matches: 15. The CDR3 loop spans 18 amino acids. Germline CDR1 GTSNPN, CDR2 SVGIG (reference sequence). CDR3 DNA, as far as it was read: TGTGCCCGGACTAGCGGGAAGCCAAATCAAAGGTCCTACAATGAG. This sequence encodes CARTSGKPNQRSYNE. The entire CDR3 protein reads CARTSGKPNQRSYNEQFF. Filled out from reference TRBV30 and TRBJ2-1, the complete variable domain reads SQTIHQWPATLVQPVGSPLSLECTVEGTSNPNLYWYRQAAGRGLQLLFYSVGIGQISSEVPQNLSASRPQDRQFILSSKKLLLSDSGFYLCARTSGKPNQRSYNEQFFGPGTRLTVL.

Ten or more counts support this clone. Read sequence stops 3 residues before the CDR3 end, and the germline J gene provides the missing end. The chain links TRBV30 to TRBJ2-3, with a possible D match to TRBD1 (5 bases). The CDR3 is made up of 14 amino acids. The V end was cut by 4 bases, the J end by 2 bases, with 13 bases between. In germline, CDR1 is GTSNPN, CDR2 SVGIG (reference sequence). The chain's CDR3 is CAWIGASNTDTQYF. Partial CDR3 DNA: TGTGCCTGGATAGGGGCGTCCAACACAGATACG. The full variable domain, its missing parts supplied by reference TRBV30 and TRBJ2-3, is SQTIHQWPATLVQPVGSPLSLECTVEGTSNPNLYWYRQAAGRGLQLLFYSVGIGQISSEVPQNLSASRPQDRQFILSSKKLLLSDSGFYLCAWIGASNTDTQYFGPGTRLTVL.

In its sample, this clone was seen many times. One end of the junction does not line up with germline, which may come from a read error. The read finishes 3 residues shy of the CDR3 end, and the germline J gene is used to complete it. The rearrangement uses TRBV4-2 and TRBJ2-7, with TRBD2 identical over 13 bases. Germline V gene sequence: CDR1 LGHNA, CDR2 YNFKEQ. The CDR3 is made up of 15 amino acids. CDR3 protein: CASSRRLAGGYEQYF. The CDR3 DNA, read in part, is TGCGCCAGCAGCCGAAGACTAGCGGGAGGTTACGAG.

This clone was picked up many times. The read halts 3 residues ahead of the CDR3 end, with the missing end drawn from the germline J gene. The chain joins TRBV7-9 to TRBJ1-3; D perhaps matches TRBD1 (5 bases). The germline V gene encodes CDR1 SEHNR and CDR2 FQNEAQ (reference sequence). There are 12 residues in the CDR3. CDR3 DNA (partial): TGTGCCAGCAGCCCCAGCCAGGGCAAA. It is translated as CASSPSQGK. The full CDR3 protein reads CASSPSQGKIYF.

This clone was counted only a few times. CDR3 amino acids: CAISFSGRGLGNEQYF. The sequenced CDR3 bases are TGTGCCATCAGTTTTAGCGGGAGGGGTCTCGGCAACGAG. The chain couples TRBV10-3 to TRBJ2-7; TRBD2 aligns across 11 bases. The CDR3 goes on 3 residues after the read ends, and that part is filled in from the germline J gene. Germline V lookup: CDR1 ENHRY, CDR2 SYGVKD. V gave up 5 bases and J gave up 5 bases; unmatched junction bases: 11. This CDR3 has 16 amino acids.

The sample holds many counts of this clone. The read ends 3 residues before the CDR3 terminus; that terminus is restored from the germline J gene. This chain joins TRBV5-6 and TRBJ1-3, with D tentatively TRBD1 (5 bases). The V gene's germline CDR1 is SGHDT and CDR2 YYEEEE. V gave up 0 bases and J gave up 0 bases, with 7 bases separating them. This CDR3 has 15 residues. CDR3 DNA (partial): TGTGCCAGCAGCTTGGTCGACAGCTCTGGAAACACC. It is translated as CASSLVDSSGNT. The CDR3 in its entirety is CASSLVDSSGNTIYF. Drawing the rest from reference TRBV5-6 and TRBJ1-3, the complete variable domain is DAGVTQSPTHLIKTRGQQVTLRCSPKSGHDTVSWYQQALGQGPQFIFQYYEEEERQRGNFPDRFSGHQFPNYSSELNVNALLLGDSALYLCASSLVDSSGNTIYFGEGSWLTVV.